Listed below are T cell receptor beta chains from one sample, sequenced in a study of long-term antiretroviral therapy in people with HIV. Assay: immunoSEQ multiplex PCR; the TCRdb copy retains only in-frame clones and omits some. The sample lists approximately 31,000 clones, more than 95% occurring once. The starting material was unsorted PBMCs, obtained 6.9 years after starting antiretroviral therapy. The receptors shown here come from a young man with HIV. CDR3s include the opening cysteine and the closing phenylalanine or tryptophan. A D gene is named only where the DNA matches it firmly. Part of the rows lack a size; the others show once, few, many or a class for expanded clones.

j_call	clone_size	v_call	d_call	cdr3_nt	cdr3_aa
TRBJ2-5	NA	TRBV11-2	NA	TGTGCCAGCAGCTTAGAGGGGGCTACGGTCTTCGAGACCCAGTACTTC	CASSLEGATVFETQYF
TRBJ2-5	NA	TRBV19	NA	TGTGCCAGTAGTATAGGGTATCAAGAGACCCAGTACTTC	CASSIGYQETQYF
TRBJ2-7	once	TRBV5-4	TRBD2	TGTGCCAGCAGCTTCTTCGCCGGGGGGGGCGAGCAGTACTTC	CASSFFAGGGEQYF
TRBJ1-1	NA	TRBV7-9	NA	TGTGCCAGCAGCTTAGGGGAAGAGGGAACTGAAGCTTTCTTT	CASSLGEEGTEAFF
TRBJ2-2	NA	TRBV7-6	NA	TGTGCCAGCAGCTTTGCCCTGGGCGGGGCCGGGGAGCTGTTTTTT	CASSFALGGAGELFF
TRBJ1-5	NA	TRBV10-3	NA	TGTGCCATCAGCTGGGACGGTGGCAATCAGCCCCAGCATTTT	CAISWDGGNQPQHF
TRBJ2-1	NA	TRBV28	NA	TGTGCCAGCAGTTTAGAGGGGGGGGGTTACAATGAGCAGTTCTTC	CASSLEGGGYNEQFF
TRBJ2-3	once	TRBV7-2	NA	TGTGCCAGCAGCTTAGGGGGGGGCCGGGATACGCAGTATTTT	CASSLGGGRDTQYF
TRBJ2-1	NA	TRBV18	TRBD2	TGTGCCAGCTCACTGGTAGCGGGAGGCAATGAGCAGTTCTTC	CASSLVAGGNEQFF
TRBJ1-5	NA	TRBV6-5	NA	TGTGCCAGCAGAAAAGACACCAGCAATCAGCCCCAGCATTTT	CASRKDTSNQPQHF
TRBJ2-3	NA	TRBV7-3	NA	TGTGCCAGCAGCGATACTAGGGCAGATACGCAGTATTTT	CASSDTRADTQYF
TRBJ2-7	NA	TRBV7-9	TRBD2	TGTGCCAGCAGCTCCTTAGCGGGGGATTACGAGCAGTACTTC	CASSSLAGDYEQYF
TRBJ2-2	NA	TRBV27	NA	TGTGCCAGCAGTTTATGGCAGGCCACCGGGGAGCTGTTTTTT	CASSLWQATGELFF
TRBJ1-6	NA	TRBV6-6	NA	TGTGCCAGCAGTTACGCCCCGCAGGGAACAAATTCACCCCTCCACTTT	CASSYAPQGTNSPLHF
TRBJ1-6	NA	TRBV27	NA	TGTGCCAGCAGTCCCGGGCAAGGGGTTTCACCCCTCCACTTT	CASSPGQGVSPLHF
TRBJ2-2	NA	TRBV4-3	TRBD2	TGCGCCAGCAGACGGGAGGGAGGGACCGGGGAGCTGTTTTTT	CASRREGGTGELFF
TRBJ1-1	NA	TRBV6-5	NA	TGTGCCAGCAGTTCCCGGACAGTCAACACTGAAGCTTTCTTT	CASSSRTVNTEAFF
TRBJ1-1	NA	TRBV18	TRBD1	TGTGCCAGCTCACCTCTACAGGGGAACATGAACACTGAAGCTTTCTTT	CASSPLQGNMNTEAFF
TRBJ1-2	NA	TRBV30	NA	TGTGCCTGGAGGACGGGACGGTCGAGCTATGGCTACACCTTC	CAWRTGRSSYGYTF
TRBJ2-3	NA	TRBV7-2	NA	TGTGCCAGCAGCTTAGGTTTGGCAACTAGCACAGATACGCAGTATTTT	CASSLGLATSTDTQYF
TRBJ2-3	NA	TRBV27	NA	TGTGCCAGCAGTTTGGACCCGGGGCCACCATCAAGCACAGATACGCAGTATTTT	CASSLDPGPPSSTDTQYF
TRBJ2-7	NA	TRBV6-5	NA	TGTGCCAGCAGTTCAGAGTGGAGGCTCTACGAGCAGTACTTC	CASSSEWRLYEQYF
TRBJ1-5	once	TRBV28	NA	TGTGCCAGCAGTCGGGGACCAGCCGGACCGCCCCAGCATTTT	CASSRGPAGPPQHF
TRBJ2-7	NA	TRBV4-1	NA	TGCGCCAGCAGCCAACACGTCGGGGGTAGCTCCTACGAGCAGTACTTC	CASSQHVGGSSYEQYF
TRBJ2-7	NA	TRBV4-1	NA	TGCGCCAGCAGCCAAGTATTGGACTACGAGCAGTACTTC	CASSQVLDYEQYF
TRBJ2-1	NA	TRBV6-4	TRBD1	TGTGCCAGCAGTGACCGACAGGGAAATGAGCAGTTCTTC	CASSDRQGNEQFF
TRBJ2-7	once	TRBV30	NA	TGTGCCTGGAGTAGGGGGGGAGGTGGGGCTTTGGTGCAGTACTTC	CAWSRGGGGALVQYF
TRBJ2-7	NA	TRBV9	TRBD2	TGTGCCAGCAGCGTCGGGACTAGCGGTTACGAGCAGTACTTC	CASSVGTSGYEQYF
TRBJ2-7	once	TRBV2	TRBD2	TGTGCCAGCAGTGACTTAGCGGGGGCCTACGAGCAGTACTTC	CASSDLAGAYEQYF
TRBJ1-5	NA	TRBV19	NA	TGTGCCAGTAGTATATTAAGGGCCAATCAGCCCCAGCATTTT	CASSILRANQPQHF
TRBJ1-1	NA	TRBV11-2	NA	TGTGCCAGCAGCCGAACAGGAGAAGCTTTCTTT	CASSRTGEAFF
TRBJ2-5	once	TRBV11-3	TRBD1	TGTGCCAGCAGCTTGGGACAGGGAGAGACCCAGTACTTC	CASSLGQGETQYF
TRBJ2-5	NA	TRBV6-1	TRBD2	TGTGCCAGCAGTGAATTTGGGTCTAGCGGGGCTGGAGAGACCCAGTACTTC	CASSEFGSSGAGETQYF
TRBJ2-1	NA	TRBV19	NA	TGTGCCAGTAGTCGGACTTTCGCTAGCGATGAGCAGTTCTTC	CASSRTFASDEQFF
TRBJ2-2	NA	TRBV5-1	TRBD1	TGCGCCAGCAGCGGGACAGGGAACACCGGGGAGCTGTTTTTT	CASSGTGNTGELFF
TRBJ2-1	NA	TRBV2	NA	TGTGCCAGCAGACCCAGACCCTGGCCGGCGCTCTTC	CASRPRPWPALF
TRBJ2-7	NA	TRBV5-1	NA	TGCGCCAGCAGCTTGGGGGACTGGGGCAGGAACTACGAGCAGTACTTC	CASSLGDWGRNYEQYF
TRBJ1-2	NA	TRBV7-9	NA	TGTGCCAGCAGCCGATTGGAGGGCTCTGGCTACACCTTC	CASSRLEGSGYTF
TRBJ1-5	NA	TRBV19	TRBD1	TGTGCCAGTAGTATACGACAGGGGCAAAATCAGCCCCAGCATTTT	CASSIRQGQNQPQHF
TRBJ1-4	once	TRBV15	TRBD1	TGTGCCACCAGCAGAGCCTCGCCTACAGGGGATGAAAAACTGTTTTTT	CATSRASPTGDEKLFF
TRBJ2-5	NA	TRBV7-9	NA	TGTGCCAGCAGCACGTCGGTTAGGACGGCTCGGGAGACCCAGTACTTC	CASSTSVRTARETQYF
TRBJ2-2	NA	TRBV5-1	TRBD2	TGCGCCAGCAGCCCCTCAGTAGCGGGGGGCACCGGGGAGCTGTTTTTT	CASSPSVAGGTGELFF
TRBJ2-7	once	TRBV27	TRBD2	TGTGCCAGCAGTTTATTGCCTAGCGGGGTGAGCTCCTACGAGCAGTACTTC	CASSLLPSGVSSYEQYF
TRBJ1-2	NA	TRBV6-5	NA	TGTGCCAGCACCGAAGCGGGGGTCGGCCACTATGGCTACACCTTC	CASTEAGVGHYGYTF
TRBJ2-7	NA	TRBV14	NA	TGTGCCAGCAGCCAAGGGATCGGTTACGAGCAGTACTTC	CASSQGIGYEQYF
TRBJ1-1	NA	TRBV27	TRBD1	TGTGCCAGCAGTCTCCGGACAGGGGGCTTGAACACTGAAGCTTTCTTT	CASSLRTGGLNTEAFF
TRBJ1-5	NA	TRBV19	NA	TGTGCCAGTAGTATTGGAAAGGAGGGTCAGCCCCAGCATTTT	CASSIGKEGQPQHF
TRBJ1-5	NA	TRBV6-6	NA	TGTGCCAGCAGTTACGAGACTTACCAGCCCCAGCATTTT	CASSYETYQPQHF
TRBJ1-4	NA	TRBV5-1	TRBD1	TGCGCCAGCAGCTTGGGACCCCGGGACAGTAATGAAAAACTGTTTTTT	CASSLGPRDSNEKLFF